This TCR beta chain derives from a study of blood T cell repertoires in COVID-19. Across the study: The origin of the acute and convalescent COVID-19 samples was the United States, Italy and Spain.

Original handling: Counts of nucleated cells, estimated from reference gene primer amplification, were obtained. The protocol was immunoSEQ multiplex PCR, while the TCRdb copy is restricted to in-frame clones and leaves out a portion. The V and J calls and clone size are taken from that table; D and trimming were inferred from the DNA. The sample consists of over 150,000 clones, about 79% of them appearing once. The CDR3 spans 17 residues. The sample taken for sequencing was peripheral blood. This rearrangement joins TRBV21-1 to TRBJ2-5; no DNA check was done on the table's D call, TRBD2. TRBV21-1 is deemed a pseudogene. This TCR was recovered from a woman in her 70s with acute or convalescent COVID-19. The CDR3 here is CASTIGKAGGPWETQYF. CDR3 nucleotides: TGTGCCAGCACCATAGGTAAAGCGGGAGGGCCATGGGAGACCCAGTACTTC.